This TCR beta chain emerged from a study of T cell responses to AZD1222 COVID-19 vaccine. Regarding the study as a whole: Reports indicate that nearly half of spike-specific TCRs are directed at unmutated variant regions. There were repertoire samples only from the period after the peak T cell response.

As concerns this clone: Its specificity is unknown.

Some clones are missing from TCRdb's copy, which holds only in-frame ones; the method was immunoSEQ multiplex PCR. In the table there are tens of thousands of clones, around 90% of which are singletons. The CDR3 covers 15 residues. CDR1 is SGHNT and CDR2 is YENEEA in the germline V gene. Trimming took 5 bases from V and 0 from J, leaving 12 bases between them. The source of this sequence is an adult who received the AZD1222 COVID-19 vaccine. The material was peripheral blood, obtained 28 days after the second AZD1222 dose. The chain couples TRBV11-3 to TRBJ2-3; D gene ambiguous. The DNA of the CDR3 is TGTGCCAGCAGCCGCCGAACCGGGAGCACAGATACGCAGTATTTT. Translated, it gives CASSRRTGSTDTQYF. The full variable domain, with the rest looked up from reference TRBV11-3 and TRBJ2-3, is EAGVVQSPRYKIIEKKQPVAFWCNPISGHNTLYWYLQNLGQGPELLIRYENEEAVDDSQLPKDRFSAERLKGVDSTLKIQPAELGDSAVYLCASSRRTGSTDTQYFGPGTRLTVL.